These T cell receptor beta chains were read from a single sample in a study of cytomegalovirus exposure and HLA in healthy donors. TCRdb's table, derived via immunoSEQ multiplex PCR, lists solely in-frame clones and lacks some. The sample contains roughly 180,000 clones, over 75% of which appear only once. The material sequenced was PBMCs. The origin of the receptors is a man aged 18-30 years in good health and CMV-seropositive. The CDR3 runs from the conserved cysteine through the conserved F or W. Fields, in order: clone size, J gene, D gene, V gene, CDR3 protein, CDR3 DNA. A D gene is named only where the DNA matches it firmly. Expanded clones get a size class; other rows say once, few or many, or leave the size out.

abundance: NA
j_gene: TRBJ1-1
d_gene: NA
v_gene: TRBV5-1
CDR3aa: CASFPSIPGDTEAFF
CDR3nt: TGCGCCAGCTTCCCGAGTATCCCGGGGGACACTGAAGCTTTCTTT

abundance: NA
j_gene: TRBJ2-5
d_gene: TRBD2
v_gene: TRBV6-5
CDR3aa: CASSYSGLEQETQYF
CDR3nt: TGTGCCAGCAGTTACTCGGGACTAGAACAAGAGACCCAGTACTTC

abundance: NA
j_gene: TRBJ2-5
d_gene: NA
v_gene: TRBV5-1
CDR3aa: CASSLGDTTGETQYF
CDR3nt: TGCGCCAGCAGCTTGGGGGACACCACAGGAGAGACCCAGTACTTC

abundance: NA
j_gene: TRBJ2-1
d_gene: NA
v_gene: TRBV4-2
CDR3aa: CASNPGQGGVREQFF
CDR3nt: TGTGCCAGCAATCCGGGACAAGGAGGAGTAAGGGAGCAGTTCTTC

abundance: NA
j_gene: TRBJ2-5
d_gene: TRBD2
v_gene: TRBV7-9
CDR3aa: CASSLVGGGAWETQYF
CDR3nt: TGTGCCAGCAGCTTGGTCGGCGGGGGGGCTTGGGAGACCCAGTACTTC

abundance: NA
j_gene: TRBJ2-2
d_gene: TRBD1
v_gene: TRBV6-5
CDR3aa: CASSYQNRGTGELFF
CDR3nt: TGTGCCAGCAGTTACCAAAACAGGGGCACCGGGGAGCTGTTTTTT

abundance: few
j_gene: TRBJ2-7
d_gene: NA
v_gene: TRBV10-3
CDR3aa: CAISQGGTKSYEQYF
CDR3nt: TGTGCCATCAGCCAAGGAGGGACGAAGAGCTACGAGCAGTACTTC

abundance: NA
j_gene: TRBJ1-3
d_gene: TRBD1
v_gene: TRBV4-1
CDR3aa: CASSQEGTGSSGNTIYF
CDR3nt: TGCGCCAGCAGCCAAGAGGGGACAGGGTCGTCTGGAAACACCATATATTTT

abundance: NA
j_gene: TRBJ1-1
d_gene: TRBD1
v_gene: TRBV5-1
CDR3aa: CASSLGYGQVGYTEAFF
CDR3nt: TGCGCCAGCAGCTTGGGGTACGGACAGGTAGGATACACTGAAGCTTTCTTT

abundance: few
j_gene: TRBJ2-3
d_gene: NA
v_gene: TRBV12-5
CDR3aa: CASGLGGSTDTQYF
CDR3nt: TGTGCTAGTGGTTTGGGAGGGAGCACAGATACGCAGTATTTT

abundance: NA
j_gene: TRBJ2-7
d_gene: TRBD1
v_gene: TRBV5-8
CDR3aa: CASSFRDRIFPEQYF
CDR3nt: TGTGCCAGCAGCTTCCGGGACAGGATTTTTCCCGAGCAGTACTTC

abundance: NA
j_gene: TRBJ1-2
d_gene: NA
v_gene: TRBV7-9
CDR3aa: CASSLGGSYGYTF
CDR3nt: TGTGCCAGCAGCTTGGGGGGAAGCTATGGCTACACCTTC

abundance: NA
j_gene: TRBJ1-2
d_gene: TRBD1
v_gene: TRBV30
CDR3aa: CAWSRTGFLTF
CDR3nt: TGTGCCTGGAGTAGGACAGGGTTCCTTACCTTC

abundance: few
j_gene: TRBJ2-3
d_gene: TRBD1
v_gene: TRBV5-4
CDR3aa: CAIPSAGGLLSTDTQYF
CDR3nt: TGTGCCATCCCCTCGGCAGGGGGCCTATTGAGCACAGATACGCAGTATTTT

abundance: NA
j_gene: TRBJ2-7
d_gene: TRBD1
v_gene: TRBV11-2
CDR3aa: CASSLASQDRHRAEQYF
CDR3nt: TGTGCCAGCAGCTTAGCATCCCAGGACAGGCACCGGGCCGAGCAGTACTTC

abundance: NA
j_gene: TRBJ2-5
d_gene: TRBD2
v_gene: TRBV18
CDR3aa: CASSPSSSGGQETQYF
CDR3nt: TGTGCCAGCTCACCTTCGTCTAGCGGGGGCCAAGAGACCCAGTACTTC

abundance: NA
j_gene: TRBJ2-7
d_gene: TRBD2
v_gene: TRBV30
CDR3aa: CAWSVRVVGVVGRGNISSYEQYF
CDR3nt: TGTGCCTGGAGTGTACGAGTCGTGGGGGTTGTGGGGAGGGGAAATATAAGCTCCTACGAGCAGTACTTC

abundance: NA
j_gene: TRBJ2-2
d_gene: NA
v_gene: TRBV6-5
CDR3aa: CASSLIGENTGELFF
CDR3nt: TGTGCCAGCAGTTTAATCGGGGAGAACACCGGGGAGCTGTTTTTT

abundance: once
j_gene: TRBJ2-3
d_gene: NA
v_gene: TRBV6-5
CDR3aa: CASSQNRGDTQYF
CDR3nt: TGTGCCAGCAGTCAAAATAGGGGGGATACGCAGTATTTT

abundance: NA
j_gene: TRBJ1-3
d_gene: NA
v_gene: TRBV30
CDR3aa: CAWKLKGGNTIYF
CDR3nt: TGTGCCTGGAAACTTAAGGGAGGCAACACCATATATTTT

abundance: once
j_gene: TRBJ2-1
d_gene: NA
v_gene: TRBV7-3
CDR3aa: CASSLTRGNFNEQFF
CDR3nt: TGTGCCAGCAGCTTAACGCGGGGCAATTTCAATGAGCAGTTCTTC

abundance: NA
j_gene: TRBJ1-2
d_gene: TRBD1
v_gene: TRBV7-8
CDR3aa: CATGQGGANYGYTF
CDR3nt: TGTGCCACAGGACAGGGTGGCGCTAACTATGGCTACACCTTC

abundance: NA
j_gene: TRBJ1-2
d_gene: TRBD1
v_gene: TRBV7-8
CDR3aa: CASSTGTGVDGYTF
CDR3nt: TGTGCCAGCAGCACAGGGACAGGGGTCGATGGCTACACCTTC

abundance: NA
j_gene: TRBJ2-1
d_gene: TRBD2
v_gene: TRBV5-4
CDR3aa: CASSPGLAGGTNEQFF
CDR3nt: TGTGCCAGCAGCCCCGGACTAGCGGGGGGGACCAATGAGCAGTTCTTC

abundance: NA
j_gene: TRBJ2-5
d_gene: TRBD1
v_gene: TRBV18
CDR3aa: CASSPSVGTGVGETQYF
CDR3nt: TGTGCCAGCTCACCTTCGGTCGGGACAGGGGTAGGAGAGACCCAGTACTTC

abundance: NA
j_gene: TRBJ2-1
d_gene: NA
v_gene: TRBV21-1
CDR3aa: CASSKRDRLKAYNEQFF
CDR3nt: TGTGCCAGCAGCAAAAGAGACAGGTTAAAAGCCTACAATGAGCAGTTCTTC

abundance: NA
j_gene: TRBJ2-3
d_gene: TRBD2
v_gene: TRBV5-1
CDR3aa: CASSLRLAGVGGTDTQYF
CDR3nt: TGCGCCAGCAGCTTGCGACTAGCGGGGGTTGGTGGCACAGATACGCAGTATTTT

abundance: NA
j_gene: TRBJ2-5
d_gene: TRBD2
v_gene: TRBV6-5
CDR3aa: CASRSGGARQTQYF
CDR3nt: TGTGCCAGCAGGAGCGGGGGAGCCAGACAGACCCAGTACTTC

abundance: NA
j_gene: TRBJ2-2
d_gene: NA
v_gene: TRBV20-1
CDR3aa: CSARQDGELFF
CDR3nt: TGCAGTGCCCGCCAGGACGGGGAGCTGTTTTTT

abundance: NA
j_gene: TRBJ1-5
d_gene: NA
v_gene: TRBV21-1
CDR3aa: CASSKGARESNQPQHF
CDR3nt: TGTGCCAGCAGCAAAGGGGCGAGGGAGAGCAATCAGCCCCAGCATTTT